This is a list of T cell receptor beta chains from one sample in a study of T cell responses to AZD1222 COVID-19 vaccine. Libraries were prepared by immunoSEQ multiplex PCR; TCRdb keeps only in-frame clonotypes and omits some of them. Here the sample spans approximately 73,000 clones, roughly 82% being singletons. The specimen was peripheral blood, collected on day 0 of AZD1222 vaccination. The receptors stem from an adult in good health. Each CDR3 is given with its conserved first and last residue. A D gene is named only where the DNA matches it firmly. The size entry is marked missing in some rows and otherwise reads once, few, many or a size class.

.	TRBV3-1/TRBV3-2	.	TRBJ1-1	TGTGCCAGCAGCCAAGGAGGGAACACTGAAGCTTTCTTT	CASSQGGNTEAFF
.	TRBV2	.	TRBJ2-7	TGTGCCAGCAGTGACACAGGGAGCTCCTACGAGCAGTACTTC	CASSDTGSSYEQYF
.	TRBV2	.	TRBJ1-3	TGTGCCAGCAGCCCTGTGTCCGGAAACACCATATATTTT	CASSPVSGNTIYF
.	TRBV7-9	.	TRBJ1-5	TGTGCCAGCAGCCCCAGTTTCGGTAATCAGCCCCAGCATTTT	CASSPSFGNQPQHF
TRBD1	TRBV4-1	.	TRBJ1-2	TGCGCCAGCAGCCAGGAGGGGACAGGGCGGAGAGGCTACACCTTC	CASSQEGTGRRGYTF
TRBD1	TRBV5-5	few	TRBJ2-7	TGTGCCAGCAGCCTGGGACAGGGTCTGAGGGAGCAGTACTTC	CASSLGQGLREQYF
.	TRBV11-2	.	TRBJ2-6	TGTGCCAGCAGCGATTGGACCGCCTCTGGGGCCAACGTCCTGACTTTC	CASSDWTASGANVLTF
TRBD1	TRBV2	.	TRBJ1-1	TGTGCCAGCAGAGCGGGACAGGGGCTGAACACTGAAGCTTTCTTT	CASRAGQGLNTEAFF
.	TRBV5-6	.	TRBJ2-1	TGTGCCAGCAGCTTCGGGACGCTGAATGAGCAGTTCTTC	CASSFGTLNEQFF
TRBD1	TRBV5-1	.	TRBJ1-1	TGCGCCAGCCGGACAGGGGGGAACACTGAAGCTTTCTTT	CASRTGGNTEAFF
TRBD1	TRBV11-2	.	TRBJ2-1	TGTGCCAGCAGCCACTACAGGGGGCGTCACAATGATGAGCAGTTCTTC	CASSHYRGRHNDEQFF
.	TRBV4-3	few	TRBJ1-2	TGCGCCAGCAGCCTTCGCGAGGGGAACTATGGCTACACCTTC	CASSLREGNYGYTF
TRBD2	TRBV28	.	TRBJ2-3	TGTGCCAGCAGCGGGGGGGCGACAGATACGCAGTATTTT	CASSGGATDTQYF
.	TRBV19	.	TRBJ2-7	TGTGCCAGTAGTATAGGATGGCAGGGAGGAAACTACGAGCAGTACTTC	CASSIGWQGGNYEQYF
.	TRBV15	.	TRBJ2-3	TGTGCCACCAGCAGAGGGGACGACGGTACGCAGTATTTT	CATSRGDDGTQYF
TRBD1	TRBV25-1	.	TRBJ2-7	TGTGCCAGCAGGGGGACAGGGGGCTACGAGCAGTACTTC	CASRGTGGYEQYF
.	TRBV14	.	TRBJ2-2	TGTGCCAGCAGTCGACAGTCAGGGACGAACACCGGGGAGCTGTTTTTT	CASSRQSGTNTGELFF
.	TRBV5-1	.	TRBJ2-1	TGCGCCAGCAGCTTGGCGGTAGCGACCAATGAGCAGTTCTTC	CASSLAVATNEQFF
TRBD1	TRBV4-2	.	TRBJ2-5	TGTGCCAGCAGCCTGACAGGGGGCCAAGAGACCCAGTACTTC	CASSLTGGQETQYF
TRBD1	TRBV3-1/TRBV3-2	.	TRBJ2-3	TGTGCCAGCAGCCAAGACAGGACAGGGGGCACAGATACGCAGTATTTT	CASSQDRTGGTDTQYF
.	TRBV6-1	.	TRBJ1-2	TGTGCCAGCAGTGAACTGGGTAACTATGGCTACACCTTC	CASSELGNYGYTF
TRBD1	TRBV6-5	.	TRBJ1-3	TGTGCCAGCAGTCGACAGGGGAAATCTGGAAACACCATATATTTT	CASSRQGKSGNTIYF
TRBD2	TRBV12-3/TRBV12-4	once	TRBJ2-1	TGCTCTAGCGGAATATACAATGAGCAGTTCTTC	CSSGIYNEQFF
.	TRBV6-5	.	TRBJ2-1	TGTGCCAGCAGTTACTCGCTAGATGGCAATGAGCAGTTCTTC	CASSYSLDGNEQFF
.	TRBV14	.	TRBJ1-3	TGTGCCAGCAGCCAAGCCGGGACGTCTGGAAACACCATATATTTT	CASSQAGTSGNTIYF
TRBD1	TRBV7-2	.	TRBJ1-1	TGTGCCAGCAGCCTTAGACAGGGGTTTGAAGCTTTCTTT	CASSLRQGFEAFF
.	TRBV5-1	.	TRBJ2-3	TGCGCCAGCAGCGCCGGGTTGGTTCTACACACAGATACGCAGTATTTT	CASSAGLVLHTDTQYF
.	TRBV2	.	TRBJ1-2	TGTGCCAGCGCTACTGACAGCCCCTTAGGCGATGGCTACACCTTC	CASATDSPLGDGYTF
.	TRBV9	.	TRBJ2-1	TGTGCCAGCAGCGATATAACGGGACCGGGGGCCAATGAGCAGTTCTTC	CASSDITGPGANEQFF
.	TRBV5-1	.	TRBJ2-7	TGCGCCAGCAGCTTCCTGGGGGCTAATTACGAGCAGTACTTC	CASSFLGANYEQYF